The rows below give T cell receptor beta chains drawn from one sample of a study of CXCR3-negative and CXCR3-positive naive CD8 T cells. TCRdb reanalyzed the 5' RACE reads, giving one entry per CDR3 protein sequence and no DNA. In total, the table holds 100,000 to 150,000 distinct CDR3 sequences. The sequenced material came from naive CXCR3- CD8+ T cells from blood. The receptors come from a human donor in good health. Some clones in this sample may be carry-over from other donors' samples. The CDR3 runs from the conserved cysteine through the conserved F or W. Fields, in order: V gene, J gene, CDR3 length, CDR3 protein.

>TRBV28|TRBJ2-3|17
CASSQLAGGWGTDTQYF
>TRBV6-5|TRBJ1-1|15
CASSLWAGMNTEAFF
>TRBV12-3/TRBV12-4|TRBJ2-1|16
CASSSFSGGAYNEQFF
>TRBV5-1|TRBJ2-1|16
CASSLDGTSGLNEQFF
>TRBV7-9|TRBJ2-7|15
CASSATSGGDHEQYF
>TRBV20-1|TRBJ2-7|12
CSASTGGDEQYF
>TRBV9|TRBJ2-7|17
CASSVVASGGAIHEQYF
>TRBV12-5|TRBJ2-1|11
CASGSINEQFF
>TRBV12-3/TRBV12-4|TRBJ1-2|12
CASSFADSGYTF
>TRBV10-2|TRBJ2-7|17
CASSGVGLWPQSYEQYF
>TRBV29-1|TRBJ2-7|13
CSVTGTLHGEQYF
>TRBV29-1|TRBJ2-5|12
CSVKTRKETQYF
>TRBV29-1|TRBJ2-7|12
CSVDGDNHEQYF
>TRBV13|TRBJ1-1|15
CASSPTETLNTEAFF
>TRBV11-2|TRBJ2-1|15
CASSSVTSSYNEQFF
>TRBV7-9|TRBJ1-2|14
CASSREDANYGYTF
>TRBV9|TRBJ2-7|14
CASSVVGSFYEQYF
>TRBV4-2|TRBJ2-1|16
CASSRRWTDSYNEQFF
>TRBV7-2|TRBJ2-2|17
CASSPGQGAGNTGELFF
>TRBV13|TRBJ1-5|15
CASSRDRESNQPQHF
>TRBV11-2|TRBJ2-5|16
CASSLGLAGNQETQYF
>TRBV15|TRBJ2-5|15
CATISRQGAEETQYF